This TCR beta chain emerged from a study of blood T cell repertoires in COVID-19. A few counts support this clone. The repertoire was sequenced with immunoSEQ multiplex PCR; TCRdb's copy has only in-frame clones and lacks some. Of about 130,000 clones detected, around 70% appear once; the ten largest clones hold 4.5% to 6%. The CDR3 covers 13 residues. Per the germline V gene, CDR1 is SGHTA and CDR2 is FQGNSA. Trimming pared 4 bases from V and 7 bases from J, leaving 13 bases between. Source material: peripheral blood. The V call is TRBV7-2, the J call TRBJ1-2; D is unclear. The clonotype comes from an elderly man with COVID-19, enrolled during active disease. CDR3: CASSSSRVSGYTF. The CDR3 bases are TGTGCCAGCAGCTCGTCCCGGGTCTCTGGCTACACCTTC. Drawing the rest from reference TRBV7-2 and TRBJ1-2, the complete variable domain is GAGVSQSPSNKVTEKGKDVELRCDPISGHTALYWYRQSLGQGLEFLIYFQGNSAPDKSGLPSDRFSAERTGGSVSTLTIQRTQQEDSAVYLCASSSSRVSGYTFGSGTRLTVV.